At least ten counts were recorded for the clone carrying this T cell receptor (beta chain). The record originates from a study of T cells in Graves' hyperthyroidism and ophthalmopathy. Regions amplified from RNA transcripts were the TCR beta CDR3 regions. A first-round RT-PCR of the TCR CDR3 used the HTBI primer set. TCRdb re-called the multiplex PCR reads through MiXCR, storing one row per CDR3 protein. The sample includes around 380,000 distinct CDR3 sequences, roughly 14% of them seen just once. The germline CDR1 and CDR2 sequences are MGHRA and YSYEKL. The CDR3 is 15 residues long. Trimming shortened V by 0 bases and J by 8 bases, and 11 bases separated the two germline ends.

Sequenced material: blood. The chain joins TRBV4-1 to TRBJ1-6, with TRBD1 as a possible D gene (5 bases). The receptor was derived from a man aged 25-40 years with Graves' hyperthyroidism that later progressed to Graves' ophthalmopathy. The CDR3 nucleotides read TGCGCCAGCAGCCAAGAAGGGGCATGGCATTCACCCCTCCACTTT. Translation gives CASSQEGAWHSPLHF.